What follows are 30 T cell receptor beta chains derived from one specimen sequenced in a study of shared clonotypes between healthy human individuals. Profiled with immunoSEQ multiplex PCR; TCRdb holds only in-frame clones, not every one. The repertoire holds 630,000 or so clones, with roughly 98% as singletons. Selected positively for CCR7 and CD45RO-negative, naive CD8 cells excluded terminally differentiated effector memory CD45RA+ cells. Sample: naive CD8+ T cells sorted from blood. Receptor source: a man aged 30 to 39 in good health.

The V gene is TRBV7-2, the J gene TRBJ2-3; 13 bases map to TRBD2. The CDR3 loop spans 19 amino acids. Germline trimming cut 4 bases from V and 4 bases from J; bases unmatched to any gene: 14. CDR1 is SGHTA and CDR2 is FQGNSA in the germline V gene. Here the CDR3 reads CASSYRMGLAGKSADTQYF. For the CDR3, the DNA is TGTGCCAGCAGCTACCGGATGGGACTAGCGGGAAAATCGGCAGATACGCAGTATTTT. The full variable domain, in which reference TRBV7-2 and TRBJ2-3 provide the parts outside the CDR3, is GAGVSQSPSNKVTEKGKDVELRCDPISGHTALYWYRQSLGQGLEFLIYFQGNSAPDKSGLPSDRFSAERTGGSVSTLTIQRTQQEDSAVYLCASSYRMGLAGKSADTQYFGPGTRLTVL.

The rearrangement uses TRBV28 and TRBJ1-5; 8 positions match TRBD1. CDR1 and CDR2 from the germline V gene are MDHEN and SYDVKM. V lost 5 bases and J lost 5; bases outside the gene matches: 5. The CDR3 totals 14 residues. The CDR3 region has the DNA TGTGCCAGCAGTACTCAGGGGGCATATCAGCCCCAGCATTTT. Its translation: CASSTQGAYQPQHF.

This clone was observed a single time. The V and J genes are TRBV6-1 and TRBJ2-7; D might be TRBD1 (7 bases). Germline V gene data show CDR1 as MNHNS and CDR2 as SASEGT. This CDR3 has 13 amino acids. V was trimmed by 6 bases and J by 1 base, leaving 10 bases between them. The CDR3 DNA is TGTGCCAGCAGGGGGGGACAGTCCTACGAGCAGTACTTC. Its translation is CASRGGQSYEQYF.

The V call is TRBV6-5, the J call TRBJ1-2; D is ambiguous. The germline gives CDR1 MNHEY, CDR2 SVGAGI. This CDR3 has 16 residues. V gave up 4 bases and J gave up 8 bases, with 23 bases separating them. The CDR3 DNA follows: TGTGCCAGCAGTTCGGCCGGCAGGCGAGGAGCGGGAGGCTACACCTTC. This sequence encodes CASSSAGRRGAGGYTF.

This chain connects TRBV27 to TRBJ1-2; 9 bases are shared with TRBD1. After removal of 4 bases from V and 4 bases from J, the junction contained 1 base not matched to a gene. This CDR3 spans 13 amino acids. CDR1 and CDR2 from the germline V gene are MNHEY and SMNVEV (reference sequence). The CDR3 DNA sequence: TGTGCCAGCAGTTGGGACAGGGCCTATGGCTACACCTTC. Translation gives CASSWDRAYGYTF.

The V and J genes are TRBV13 and TRBJ1-1; 7 bases are a match to TRBD1. Germline CDR1 reads PRHDT; CDR2 reads FYEKMQ (reference sequence). The CDR3 is made up of 13 amino acids. V was pared by 4 bases and J by 4 bases, with 3 bases of the junction left unmatched. The CDR3 region is CASSSPGGTEAFF. The CDR3 DNA reads as TGTGCCAGCAGCTCCCCAGGGGGCACTGAAGCTTTCTTT.

The J gene is TRBJ2-5, the V gene TRBV11-2; a possible D gene is TRBD1 (6 bases). CDR1 is SGHAT, CDR2 FQNNGV, per germline. This CDR3 has 13 amino acids. Trimming shortened V by 6 bases and J by 3 bases, and 11 bases separated the two germline ends. The CDR3 region is CASSSRQEETQYF. The CDR3 coding sequence is TGTGCCAGCAGTTCCAGACAGGAAGAGACCCAGTACTTC.

Remarks on this clone: In the same sample, other DNA sequences code for this CDR3. This sequence joins TRBV27 and TRBJ2-7; D is ambiguous. Trimming removed 0 bases at V and 1 base at J, with 7 bases between. In germline, CDR1 is MNHEY, CDR2 SMNVEV (reference sequence). The CDR3 length is 14 residues. The CDR3, as DNA: TGTGCCAGCAGTTTATCGCGGCAGTCCTACGAGCAGTACTTC. Protein: CASSLSRQSYEQYF.

The chain employs TRBV6-1 and TRBJ2-1; D is perhaps TRBD2 (6 bases). V lost 6 bases and J lost 2, with 11 bases in between. The CDR3 loop spans 14 amino acids. CDR1 MNHNS and CDR2 SASEGT come from the germline V gene. The CDR3 spells CASSLRGTYNEQFF. For the CDR3, the DNA is TGTGCCAGCAGCCTTCGGGGGACCTACAATGAGCAGTTCTTC.

This chain connects TRBV27 to TRBJ2-1, with 12 bases aligning to TRBD2. With 3 bases clipped from V and 12 bases from J, the junction kept 6 bases outside the gene matches. Germline V CDR1 and CDR2: MNHEY, SMNVEV (reference sequence). This CDR3 has 14 amino acids. The CDR3 is CASSFGLAGMRQFF. Written as DNA, the CDR3 is TGTGCCAGCAGTTTTGGACTAGCGGGAATGAGGCAGTTCTTC.

This clone was found once. The chain recombines TRBV4-1 with TRBJ2-7, with no clear D. Trimming took 1 base from V and 3 from J, leaving 7 bases between them. The CDR3 contains 13 residues. CDR1 is MGHRA, CDR2 YSYEKL, per germline. This CDR3 is CASSQAILYEQYF. The CDR3 bases are TGCGCCAGCAGCCAAGCAATCCTCTACGAGCAGTACTTC.

The chain has TRBV5-1 and TRBJ2-2; no clear D. V dropped 0 bases and J dropped 5 bases, with 11 bases sitting between them. The CDR3 extends over 15 amino acids. The germline V gene has CDR1 SGHRS and CDR2 YFSETQ. The CDR3 is CASSLGLGWTGELFF. CDR3 nucleotide sequence: TGCGCCAGCAGCTTGGGTCTGGGCTGGACCGGGGAGCTGTTTTTT.

The rearrangement uses TRBV9 and TRBJ2-7; D may be TRBD1 or TRBD2 (5 bases each). CDR3 length: 16 residues. Looked up from germline, CDR1 is SGDLS and CDR2 is YYNGEE. V lost 6 bases and J 0 bases, leaving 19 bases between the germline ends. CDR3 DNA sequence: TGTGCCAGCACCCCTACTGGGACGGGTAACTCCTACGAGCAGTACTTC. It codes for CASTPTGTGNSYEQYF.

The chain recombines TRBV10-2 with TRBJ2-5; D perhaps matches TRBD2 (6 bases). V was trimmed by 8 bases and J by 4 bases, leaving 23 bases between them. The CDR3 consists of 16 residues. Looked up from germline, CDR1 is WSHSY and CDR2 is SAAADI. The CDR3 region has the DNA TGCGCCAGCTCCGCCCAAAAGGGGCTAGCGCGAGAGACCCAGTACTTC. This translates into CASSAQKGLARETQYF.

The rearrangement links TRBV20-1 to TRBJ1-1, with TRBD1 identical over 7 bases. The CDR3 length is 11 residues. The germline V gene encodes CDR1 DFQATT and CDR2 SNEGSKA (reference sequence). The ends lost 2 bases at V and 10 bases at J; junction bases unmatched: 4. CDR3: CSARLQGLAFF. CDR3 DNA sequence: TGCAGTGCTAGATTACAGGGGTTAGCTTTCTTT.

The V call is TRBV7-9, the J call TRBJ2-3; 10 bases align to TRBD2. The junction had 6 bases not matched to a gene; V was cut back by 3 bases and J by 3 bases. The V gene's germline CDR1 is SEHNR and CDR2 FQNEAQ (reference sequence). CDR3 length equals 16 residues. The CDR3 is CASSFDPGLATDTQYF. The CDR3 DNA reads TGTGCCAGCAGCTTTGATCCGGGACTAGCGACAGATACGCAGTATTTT.

This sequence joins TRBV7-9 and TRBJ2-6, with TRBD1 matching over 7 bases. J lost 4 bases, V lost 2 bases, and 8 bases had no gene match. Germline V gene data show CDR1 as SEHNR and CDR2 as FQNEAQ (reference sequence). This CDR3 comprises 17 residues. CDR3 in DNA: TGTGCCAGCAGCTTACCCCAGACAGGGCGAGGGGCCAACGTCCTGACTTTC. This gives the protein CASSLPQTGRGANVLTF.

The rearrangement links TRBV5-6 to TRBJ1-1, with D hard to call. Trimming took off 4 bases at V and 5 bases at J, with 6 bases between the two ends. This CDR3 spans 11 amino acids. Germline V CDR1 and CDR2: SGHDT, YYEEEE. Written as DNA, the CDR3 is TGTGCCAGCAGCAAGGGAACTGAAGCTTTCTTT. Encoded protein: CASSKGTEAFF.

The chain carries TRBV4-1 and TRBJ2-7, with 8 bases that match TRBD1. This CDR3 has 15 amino acids. Per germline, CDR1 MGHRA and CDR2 YSYEKL. Unmatched junction bases numbered 8, after V lost 2 bases and J lost 5 bases. The CDR3 coding sequence is TGCGCCAGCAGCCAAAATTGGGGACAGGTGGACGAGCAGTACTTC. Translating it yields CASSQNWGQVDEQYF.

The CDR3 protein is CSVGQTNTGELFF. The CDR3 region has the DNA TGCAGCGTGGGACAGACGAACACCGGGGAGCTGTTTTTT. The chain links TRBV29-1 to TRBJ2-2; TRBD1 aligns across 7 bases. Germline CDR1 reads SQVTM; CDR2 reads ANQGSEA. There are 13 residues in the CDR3. After removal of 6 bases from V and 0 bases from J, the junction contained 1 base not matched to a gene.

The chain's CDR3 is CASSYSPTGQGYTF. In DNA, the CDR3 is TGTGCCAGCAGTTACTCGCCGACAGGGCAAGGCTACACCTTC. V is TRBV6-6 and J is TRBJ1-2; 7 bases are a match to TRBD1. The CDR3 has 14 residues. Germline assignment: CDR1 MNHNY and CDR2 SVGAGI (reference sequence). Trimming at V came to 0 bases and at J to 8 bases, leaving 6 bases not matched to a gene.

This clone was found once. The CDR3 loop reads CASSSSQGAFEKLFF. CDR3 nucleotide sequence: TGTGCCAGCAGCTCGTCACAGGGGGCTTTTGAAAAACTGTTTTTT. The chain employs TRBV7-9 and TRBJ1-4; 9 bases match TRBD1. Per germline, CDR1 SEHNR and CDR2 FQNEAQ (reference sequence). The CDR3 sequence is 15 residues long. Unmatched junction bases numbered 7, after V lost 4 bases and J lost 7 bases.

The rearrangement uses TRBV10-3 and TRBJ2-1; TRBD1 agrees at 8 bases. This CDR3 region has 13 residues. The V gene end was trimmed by 9 bases and the J gene end by 9 bases; junction bases not matched to a gene: 10. Germline values: CDR1 ENHRY, CDR2 SYGVKD. The CDR3 sequence is CAIDRGQGFEQFF. The CDR3 bases are TGTGCCATAGACAGGGGTCAGGGTTTTGAGCAGTTCTTC.

V and J are TRBV7-9 and TRBJ1-2, with D unresolved. The length of the CDR3 is 12 residues. Trimming shortened V by 4 bases and J by 4 bases, and 7 bases separated the two germline ends. Germline V gives CDR1 SEHNR, CDR2 FQNEAQ (reference sequence). The CDR3 region has the DNA TGTGCCAGCAGCTCGTATAGCTATGGCTACACCTTC. Amino acids: CASSSYSYGYTF.

The chain uses TRBV29-1 and TRBJ1-2; TRBD1 matches at 7 bases. The length of the CDR3 is 10 residues. In germline, CDR1 is SQVTM, CDR2 ANQGSEA. CDR3 in amino acids: CGCQGDGYTF. DNA for the CDR3: TGCGGGTGCCAGGGGGACGGCTACACCTTC.

This clone was seen only once. The chain is built from TRBV6-5 and TRBJ2-7, with D perhaps assigned TRBD1 or TRBD2 (6 bases each). The CDR3 extends over 14 amino acids. The germline V gene encodes CDR1 MNHEY and CDR2 SVGAGI. The V end was cut by 4 bases, the J end by 5 bases, with 15 bases between. The CDR3 DNA sequence: TGTGCCAGCAGTTCCTTAGGGCGGGACAACGAGCAGTACTTC. Its protein product is CASSSLGRDNEQYF.

This sequence joins TRBV5-5 and TRBJ2-7; D uncertain. CDR3 size: 14 residues. V shed 0 bases and J shed 2 bases, with 9 bases lying between them. Germline loops: CDR1 SGHKS, CDR2 YYEKEE (reference sequence). The DNA for the CDR3 is TGTGCCAGCAGCTTGGGACTGGAAACCTACGAGCAGTACTTC. This translates into CASSLGLETYEQYF.

This chain links TRBV29-1 with TRBJ1-5; no reliable D call. Germline V CDR1 and CDR2: SQVTM, ANQGSEA. The V end lost 5 bases, the J end lost 5 bases, and 10 bases lay between the germline ends. The CDR3 is made up of 12 amino acids. CDR3 in amino acids: CSVLSTDQPQHF. CDR3 DNA: TGCAGCGTTCTTAGTACGGATCAGCCCCAGCATTTT.

The V and J genes are TRBV27 and TRBJ1-2; 7 bases line up with TRBD1. The CDR3 contains 12 residues. The V gene end was trimmed by 7 bases and the J gene end by 7 bases; junction bases not matched to a gene: 6. Germline CDR1 reads MNHEY; CDR2 reads SMNVEV (reference sequence). This CDR3 reads CASTTQGVGYTF. CDR3 DNA: TGTGCCAGCACTACTCAGGGGGTTGGCTACACCTTC.

The gene calls are TRBV7-9 and TRBJ2-5, with D unresolved. The V gene lost 3 bases and the J gene lost 3 bases, with 17 bases spanning the gap. The CDR3 runs 16 residues. Per the germline V gene, CDR1 is SEHNR and CDR2 is FQNEAQ (reference sequence). In DNA form, the CDR3 reads TGTGCCAGCAGCTTTGTGGTGGGGAAGTTGGAAGAGACCCAGTACTTC. Amino acid sequence: CASSFVVGKLEETQYF.